The rows below give T cell receptor beta chains drawn from one sample of a study of OX40 agonist ivuxolimab in advanced cancers. Sequencing used immunoSEQ multiplex PCR; TCRdb keeps in-frame clones, though not all of them. The data hold tens of thousands of clones, with 88% observed a single time. The material was CD4+ or CD8+ T cells sorted from blood, obtained in a trial of the OX40 agonist ivuxolimab. The receptors stem from an adult with an advanced solid tumor such as melanoma, head and neck, liver or kidney cancer. The CDR3 runs from the conserved cysteine through the conserved F or W. The D gene is left open where the match is weak. A clone size is listed for some rows: how often the clone was seen (once, few, many), or a class if it is expanded.

j_call: TRBJ2-6
d_call: TRBD1
v_call: TRBV5-8
clone_size: -
cdr3_aa: CASSTGQGLSGANVLTF
cdr3_nt: TGTGCCAGCAGCACCGGACAGGGACTGTCTGGGGCCAACGTCCTGACTTTC

j_call: TRBJ1-5
d_call: -
v_call: TRBV15
clone_size: many
cdr3_aa: CATSSFRGKGQPQHF
cdr3_nt: TGTGCCACCAGCAGCTTTAGGGGGAAGGGTCAGCCCCAGCATTTT

j_call: TRBJ1-3
d_call: -
v_call: TRBV11-2
clone_size: -
cdr3_aa: CASSSPVSFGNTIYF
cdr3_nt: TGTGCCAGCAGCTCCCCAGTAAGCTTTGGAAACACCATATATTTT

j_call: TRBJ2-1
d_call: TRBD2
v_call: TRBV9
clone_size: -
cdr3_aa: CASSGTSGYNEQFF
cdr3_nt: TGTGCCAGCAGCGGCACTAGCGGATACAATGAGCAGTTCTTC

j_call: TRBJ2-1
d_call: TRBD2
v_call: TRBV11-2
clone_size: -
cdr3_aa: CASSYSGSVIDEQFF
cdr3_nt: TGTGCCAGCTCCTATAGCGGGAGTGTAATCGATGAGCAGTTCTTC

j_call: TRBJ2-5
d_call: -
v_call: TRBV7-9
clone_size: -
cdr3_aa: CASSWGQAGYQETQYF
cdr3_nt: TGTGCCAGCAGCTGGGGGCAAGCGGGTTACCAAGAGACCCAGTACTTC

j_call: TRBJ2-7
d_call: -
v_call: TRBV5-6
clone_size: -
cdr3_aa: CASGGTVLAEQYF
cdr3_nt: TGTGCCAGCGGGGGAACAGTCCTCGCCGAGCAGTACTTC

j_call: TRBJ2-7
d_call: -
v_call: TRBV27
clone_size: -
cdr3_aa: CASRNPSSYEQYF
cdr3_nt: TGTGCCAGCCGGAACCCCAGCTCCTACGAGCAGTACTTC

j_call: TRBJ2-1
d_call: -
v_call: TRBV29-1
clone_size: -
cdr3_aa: CSVGASNEQFF
cdr3_nt: TGCAGCGTGGGTGCTAGCAATGAGCAGTTCTTC

j_call: TRBJ2-5
d_call: -
v_call: TRBV5-1
clone_size: once
cdr3_aa: CASSRQAVQETQYF
cdr3_nt: TGCGCCAGCAGCAGACAGGCCGTCCAAGAGACCCAGTACTTC

j_call: TRBJ1-1
d_call: -
v_call: TRBV5-4
clone_size: -
cdr3_aa: CASSLGENTEAFF
cdr3_nt: TGTGCCAGCAGCTTGGGGGAGAACACTGAAGCTTTCTTT

j_call: TRBJ2-7
d_call: -
v_call: TRBV7-8
clone_size: -
cdr3_aa: CASSLEGGNYEQYF
cdr3_nt: TGTGCCAGCAGCTTAGAAGGCGGAAACTACGAGCAGTACTTC

j_call: TRBJ2-1
d_call: TRBD1
v_call: TRBV6-1
clone_size: -
cdr3_aa: CASSVALGTGAEQFF
cdr3_nt: TGTGCCAGCAGTGTTGCCCTAGGGACAGGGGCTGAGCAGTTCTTC

j_call: TRBJ1-4
d_call: -
v_call: TRBV4-3
clone_size: -
cdr3_aa: CASSQELQVFEKLFF
cdr3_nt: TGCGCCAGCAGCCAAGAACTACAGGTTTTTGAAAAACTGTTTTTT

j_call: TRBJ2-3
d_call: -
v_call: TRBV27
clone_size: -
cdr3_aa: CASSFGLVETDTQYF
cdr3_nt: TGTGCCAGCAGTTTTGGCCTAGTCGAGACAGATACGCAGTATTTT

j_call: TRBJ1-2
d_call: -
v_call: TRBV9
clone_size: -
cdr3_aa: CASSVEGFGYTF
cdr3_nt: TGTGCCAGCAGCGTAGAAGGCTTTGGCTACACCTTC

j_call: TRBJ2-5
d_call: -
v_call: TRBV28
clone_size: once
cdr3_aa: CASSARASGETQYF
cdr3_nt: TGTGCCAGCAGTGCCCGGGCCTCCGGAGAGACCCAGTACTTC

j_call: TRBJ1-2
d_call: -
v_call: TRBV29-1
clone_size: once
cdr3_aa: CSVTGYPNYGYTF
cdr3_nt: TGCAGCGTTACAGGGTACCCGAACTATGGCTACACCTTC

j_call: TRBJ2-7
d_call: TRBD2
v_call: TRBV27
clone_size: -
cdr3_aa: CASSFGGGTYEQYF
cdr3_nt: TGTGCCAGCAGTTTCGGGGGGGGTACCTACGAGCAGTACTTC

j_call: TRBJ1-3
d_call: TRBD1
v_call: TRBV15
clone_size: -
cdr3_aa: CATSSRGRGPGNTIYF
cdr3_nt: TGTGCCACCAGCTCCAGGGGCAGGGGGCCTGGAAACACCATATATTTT

j_call: TRBJ2-1
d_call: -
v_call: TRBV7-9
clone_size: -
cdr3_aa: CASSFDVAVSSYNEQFF
cdr3_nt: TGTGCCAGCAGCTTCGACGTAGCGGTTAGCTCCTACAATGAGCAGTTCTTC

j_call: TRBJ1-2
d_call: -
v_call: TRBV27
clone_size: -
cdr3_aa: CASSLINPGLGGYTF
cdr3_nt: TGTGCCAGCAGTTTAATTAATCCGGGCCTGGGGGGCTACACCTTC

j_call: TRBJ2-7
d_call: -
v_call: TRBV29-1
clone_size: -
cdr3_aa: CSVIRGNTYEQYF
cdr3_nt: TGCAGCGTTATTCGGGGGAATACATACGAGCAGTACTTC

j_call: TRBJ1-1
d_call: -
v_call: TRBV27
clone_size: -
cdr3_aa: CASSLLPGMNTEAFF
cdr3_nt: TGTGCCAGCAGTTTATTACCGGGAATGAACACTGAAGCTTTCTTT

j_call: TRBJ1-6
d_call: -
v_call: TRBV5-8
clone_size: -
cdr3_aa: CASTLVETTGAPLHF
cdr3_nt: TGTGCCAGCACCCTTGTAGAGACCACTGGGGCACCCCTCCACTTT

j_call: TRBJ2-7
d_call: -
v_call: TRBV11-3
clone_size: -
cdr3_aa: CASSSNSYEQYF
cdr3_nt: TGTGCCAGCAGTTCCAACAGCTACGAGCAGTACTTC

j_call: TRBJ1-1
d_call: -
v_call: TRBV5-4
clone_size: -
cdr3_aa: CASSLGGAGTEAFF
cdr3_nt: TGTGCCAGCAGCTTGGGGGGGGCGGGAACTGAAGCTTTCTTT

j_call: TRBJ2-5
d_call: -
v_call: TRBV7-9
clone_size: -
cdr3_aa: CASSSPTGQETQYF
cdr3_nt: TGTGCCAGCAGCTCTCCGACAGGTCAAGAGACCCAGTACTTC

j_call: TRBJ2-3
d_call: -
v_call: TRBV4-1
clone_size: -
cdr3_aa: CASSQGGFGGSEDTQYF
cdr3_nt: TGCGCCAGCAGCCAAGGGGGTTTTGGCGGATCGGAAGATACGCAGTATTTT

j_call: TRBJ1-5
d_call: -
v_call: TRBV6-5
clone_size: few
cdr3_aa: CASRDNSNQPQHF
cdr3_nt: TGTGCCAGCAGGGACAATAGCAATCAGCCCCAGCATTTT

j_call: TRBJ2-7
d_call: TRBD1
v_call: TRBV2
clone_size: -
cdr3_aa: CASRNRGSAYEQYF
cdr3_nt: TGTGCCAGCAGAAACAGGGGGTCGGCCTACGAGCAGTACTTC

j_call: TRBJ1-2
d_call: -
v_call: TRBV7-6
clone_size: once
cdr3_aa: CASSLETGSSYGYTF
cdr3_nt: TGTGCCAGCAGCTTAGAAACAGGGTCCAGCTATGGCTACACCTTC

j_call: TRBJ2-2
d_call: -
v_call: TRBV10-3
clone_size: once
cdr3_aa: CAISPRGAGRGDTGELFF
cdr3_nt: TGTGCCATCAGTCCAAGAGGGGCAGGTCGAGGGGACACCGGGGAGCTGTTTTTT

j_call: TRBJ2-3
d_call: TRBD2
v_call: TRBV2
clone_size: -
cdr3_aa: CASRGLAGVTSTDTQYF
cdr3_nt: TGTGCCAGCAGAGGACTAGCGGGGGTGACTAGCACAGATACGCAGTATTTT

j_call: TRBJ1-5
d_call: -
v_call: TRBV5-6
clone_size: -
cdr3_aa: CASSHLGGNQPQHF
cdr3_nt: TGTGCCAGCAGCCACCTCGGGGGCAATCAGCCCCAGCATTTT

j_call: TRBJ2-1
d_call: TRBD2
v_call: TRBV19
clone_size: -
cdr3_aa: CASSPGLLYNEQFF
cdr3_nt: TGTGCCAGTAGTCCGGGACTACTATACAATGAGCAGTTCTTC

j_call: TRBJ2-1
d_call: TRBD1
v_call: TRBV7-9
clone_size: -
cdr3_aa: CASSADRGDQFF
cdr3_nt: TGTGCCAGCAGCGCGGACAGGGGCGATCAGTTCTTC

j_call: TRBJ2-3
d_call: TRBD1
v_call: TRBV29-1
clone_size: -
cdr3_aa: CSGSQGAVDTQYF
cdr3_nt: TGCAGCGGTTCACAGGGGGCTGTAGATACGCAGTATTTT

j_call: TRBJ2-1
d_call: -
v_call: TRBV5-1
clone_size: -
cdr3_aa: CASSFYTYNEQFF
cdr3_nt: TGCGCCAGCAGCTTTTATACCTACAATGAGCAGTTCTTC

j_call: TRBJ1-3
d_call: -
v_call: TRBV11-2
clone_size: -
cdr3_aa: CASSFLGEAGNTIYF
cdr3_nt: TGTGCCAGCAGCTTTTTAGGGGAGGCTGGAAACACCATATATTTT

j_call: TRBJ2-7
d_call: -
v_call: TRBV2
clone_size: -
cdr3_aa: CASSEPANTPDEQYF
cdr3_nt: TGTGCCAGCAGTGAACCGGCGAATACGCCGGACGAGCAGTACTTC

j_call: TRBJ1-3
d_call: -
v_call: TRBV6-1
clone_size: -
cdr3_aa: CAASWGLSAGNTIYF
cdr3_nt: TGTGCTGCTTCCTGGGGCCTAAGCGCTGGAAACACCATATATTTT

j_call: TRBJ2-7
d_call: -
v_call: TRBV28
clone_size: -
cdr3_aa: CASSLLGLTYEQYF
cdr3_nt: TGTGCCAGCAGTTTATTGGGTTTAACCTACGAGCAGTACTTC

j_call: TRBJ1-5
d_call: -
v_call: TRBV10-2
clone_size: -
cdr3_aa: CASSDWVDRQPQHF
cdr3_nt: TGCGCCAGCAGTGATTGGGTGGATCGGCAGCCCCAGCATTTT

j_call: TRBJ1-6
d_call: -
v_call: TRBV4-2
clone_size: -
cdr3_aa: CASSQGAGTNSPLHF
cdr3_nt: TGTGCCAGCAGCCAAGGGGCGGGGACCAATTCACCCCTCCACTTT

j_call: TRBJ1-4
d_call: TRBD1
v_call: TRBV28
clone_size: -
cdr3_aa: CASNQGADEKLFF
cdr3_nt: TGTGCCAGTAACCAGGGGGCGGATGAAAAACTGTTTTTT

j_call: TRBJ1-2
d_call: -
v_call: TRBV9
clone_size: -
cdr3_aa: CASSVGGNYGYTF
cdr3_nt: TGTGCCAGCAGCGTAGGAGGTAACTATGGCTACACCTTC

j_call: TRBJ1-2
d_call: -
v_call: TRBV27
clone_size: -
cdr3_aa: CASSLAGGGYTF
cdr3_nt: TGTGCCAGCAGTTTGGCCGGGGGTGGCTACACCTTC

j_call: TRBJ2-7
d_call: TRBD1
v_call: TRBV7-9
clone_size: -
cdr3_aa: CASSLPTGYEQYF
cdr3_nt: TGTGCCAGCAGCCTTCCGACAGGGTACGAGCAGTACTTC

j_call: TRBJ2-5
d_call: TRBD1
v_call: TRBV5-5
clone_size: -
cdr3_aa: CASSLGQGALLETQYF
cdr3_nt: TGTGCCAGCAGCTTGGGACAGGGGGCGCTGTTGGAGACCCAGTACTTC

j_call: TRBJ2-3
d_call: -
v_call: TRBV4-2
clone_size: -
cdr3_aa: CASSLSGGNTDTQYF
cdr3_nt: TGTGCCAGCAGTCTTAGCGGTGGGAACACAGATACGCAGTATTTT

j_call: TRBJ2-1
d_call: -
v_call: TRBV4-1
clone_size: -
cdr3_aa: CASSQDGSLGNNEQFF
cdr3_nt: TGCGCCAGCAGCCAAGACGGCAGCCTCGGCAACAATGAGCAGTTCTTC

j_call: TRBJ1-5
d_call: -
v_call: TRBV27
clone_size: -
cdr3_aa: CASSLYSLSNQPQHF
cdr3_nt: TGTGCCAGCAGTTTATACAGTCTTAGCAATCAGCCCCAGCATTTT

j_call: TRBJ2-1
d_call: -
v_call: TRBV11-2
clone_size: -
cdr3_aa: CASSPRDGNEQFF
cdr3_nt: TGTGCCAGCAGCCCCCGGGACGGAAATGAGCAGTTCTTC

j_call: TRBJ2-7
d_call: -
v_call: TRBV7-8
clone_size: -
cdr3_aa: CASSLVPYEQYF
cdr3_nt: TGTGCCAGCAGCTTAGTACCCTACGAGCAGTACTTC

j_call: TRBJ2-7
d_call: -
v_call: TRBV7-2
clone_size: -
cdr3_aa: CASSLEPSNEQYF
cdr3_nt: TGTGCCAGCAGCTTAGAACCTAGCAACGAGCAGTACTTC

j_call: TRBJ2-7
d_call: TRBD1
v_call: TRBV29-1
clone_size: -
cdr3_aa: CSVEGQGKHEQYF
cdr3_nt: TGCAGCGTTGAAGGACAGGGCAAGCACGAGCAGTACTTC

j_call: TRBJ1-4
d_call: TRBD1
v_call: TRBV5-1
clone_size: once
cdr3_aa: CASSLANPSGGTNEKLFF
cdr3_nt: TGCGCCAGCAGCTTGGCTAATCCATCAGGGGGGACTAATGAAAAACTGTTTTTT

j_call: TRBJ1-5
d_call: -
v_call: TRBV19
clone_size: once
cdr3_aa: CASSIRDSNQPQHF
cdr3_nt: TGTGCCAGTAGTATAAGGGATAGCAATCAGCCCCAGCATTTT